The rows below give T cell receptor beta chains drawn from one sample of a study of regulatory T cells in long-lasting Graves disease. TCRdb re-derived calls from the multiplex PCR reads in MiXCR, one entry per CDR3 protein. The data contain fewer than 450,000 distinct CDR3 sequences, 15% of them singletons. In addition, the sample was reused for a study of T cells in Graves' hyperthyroidism and ophthalmopathy.

Sequenced here: peripheral blood mononuclear cells (PBMCs), sampled at new diagnosis, from a patient treated with antithyroid drugs. These receptors came from a middle-aged woman with Graves disease. Each CDR3 is given with its conserved first and last residue. Fields, in order: J gene, V gene, clone size, D gene, CDR3 DNA, CDR3 protein. The D gene is left open where the match is weak. Clone size is shown for a subset of rows, as once, few, many or a class of expanded clone.

j_call: TRBJ1-4
v_call: TRBV9
clone_size: many
d_call: NA
cdr3_nt: TGTGCCAGCAGCGTTGAACCAACTAATGAAAAACTGTTTTTT
cdr3_aa: CASSVEPTNEKLFF

j_call: TRBJ1-2
v_call: TRBV11-2
clone_size: NA
d_call: NA
cdr3_nt: TGTGCCAGCAGCCCTAAGACAGGACGAGGCTACACCTTC
cdr3_aa: CASSPKTGRGYTF

j_call: TRBJ2-5
v_call: TRBV6-1
clone_size: NA
d_call: NA
cdr3_nt: TGTGCCACTAGGACCCATTTCCAAGAGACCCAGTACTTC
cdr3_aa: CATRTHFQETQYF

j_call: TRBJ2-1
v_call: TRBV2
clone_size: many
d_call: NA
cdr3_nt: TGTGCCAGCAGTTCTGACACCCCTGAATACAATGAGCAGTTCTTC
cdr3_aa: CASSSDTPEYNEQFF

j_call: TRBJ2-5
v_call: TRBV30
clone_size: many
d_call: NA
cdr3_nt: TGTGCCTGGAGTGGGACGCAAGAGACCCAGTACTTC
cdr3_aa: CAWSGTQETQYF

j_call: TRBJ2-3
v_call: TRBV20-1
clone_size: NA
d_call: NA
cdr3_nt: TGCAGTGCCCCCTCCGGCACAGATACGCAGTATTTT
cdr3_aa: CSAPSGTDTQYF

j_call: TRBJ2-1
v_call: TRBV7-3
clone_size: many
d_call: NA
cdr3_nt: TGTGCCAGCAGCCAAAGGCCGGATATGGGTGAGCAGTTCTTC
cdr3_aa: CASSQRPDMGEQFF

j_call: TRBJ1-5
v_call: TRBV12-3/TRBV12-4
clone_size: many
d_call: NA
cdr3_nt: TGTGCCAGCAGTTTGACTAATAGCAATCAGCCCCAGCATTTT
cdr3_aa: CASSLTNSNQPQHF

j_call: TRBJ1-3
v_call: TRBV4-2
clone_size: once
d_call: NA
cdr3_nt: TGTGCCAGCAGCCAAGCTTTTCTCGGGATGGACACCATATATTTT
cdr3_aa: CASSQAFLGMDTIYF

j_call: TRBJ1-2
v_call: TRBV7-9
clone_size: NA
d_call: NA
cdr3_nt: TGTGCCAGCAGCTTAGCCCCCTCGTTCGGACTTAACACCTTC
cdr3_aa: CASSLAPSFGLNTF

j_call: TRBJ2-1
v_call: TRBV7-3
clone_size: few
d_call: NA
cdr3_nt: TGTGCCAGCAGCTTAAGCTGGGAAGAGGGAGGCAATGAGCAGTTCTTC
cdr3_aa: CASSLSWEEGGNEQFF

j_call: TRBJ2-2
v_call: TRBV12-3/TRBV12-4
clone_size: many
d_call: NA
cdr3_nt: TGTGCCAGCAGTCACAGGGACTCCCAAGCGGGGGAGCTGTTTTTT
cdr3_aa: CASSHRDSQAGELFF

j_call: TRBJ2-2
v_call: TRBV6-2/TRBV6-3
clone_size: NA
d_call: TRBD1
cdr3_nt: TGTGCCAGCGAAATAGGGACAGCCACCGGGGAGCTGTTTTTT
cdr3_aa: CASEIGTATGELFF

j_call: TRBJ1-1
v_call: TRBV13
clone_size: many
d_call: NA
cdr3_nt: TGTGCCAGCAGCTTGGACAGTGGGAACACTGAAGCTTTCTTT
cdr3_aa: CASSLDSGNTEAFF

j_call: TRBJ2-2
v_call: TRBV6-2/TRBV6-3
clone_size: few
d_call: NA
cdr3_nt: TGTGCCAGCAGTTACTCGGCCGGGGAGCTGTTTTTT
cdr3_aa: CASSYSAGELFF

j_call: TRBJ2-2
v_call: TRBV7-9
clone_size: NA
d_call: NA
cdr3_nt: TGTGCCAGCAGCTTCAGGGGGGCCGGGGAGCTGTTTTTT
cdr3_aa: CASSFRGAGELFF

j_call: TRBJ2-2
v_call: TRBV11-2
clone_size: NA
d_call: NA
cdr3_nt: TGTGCCAGCAGCAGCTTGCGGGGGCGGGACACCGGGGAGCTGTTTTTT
cdr3_aa: CASSSLRGRDTGELFF

j_call: TRBJ2-2
v_call: TRBV11-3
clone_size: NA
d_call: TRBD2
cdr3_nt: TGTGCCAGCGAGTCGCGGGAGTTGAACACCGGGGAGCTGTTTTTT
cdr3_aa: CASESRELNTGELFF

j_call: TRBJ2-2
v_call: TRBV7-9
clone_size: NA
d_call: TRBD1
cdr3_nt: TGTGCCAGCAGCTTAGAGACAGGGGGCGCGAACACCGGGGAGCTGTTTTTT
cdr3_aa: CASSLETGGANTGELFF

j_call: TRBJ2-3
v_call: TRBV12-3/TRBV12-4
clone_size: NA
d_call: TRBD1
cdr3_nt: TGTGCCAGCAGGGAGGACAGGGGGAGGGCAGATACGCAGTATTTT
cdr3_aa: CASREDRGRADTQYF

j_call: TRBJ1-4
v_call: TRBV5-1
clone_size: NA
d_call: TRBD1
cdr3_nt: TGCGCCAGCAGCACGGGACAGGGGGATGAAAAACTGTTTTTT
cdr3_aa: CASSTGQGDEKLFF

j_call: TRBJ1-2
v_call: TRBV10-3
clone_size: many
d_call: TRBD1
cdr3_nt: TGTGCCACCCTAACAGGGGGCGCGGACTATGGCTACACCTTC
cdr3_aa: CATLTGGADYGYTF

j_call: TRBJ2-1
v_call: TRBV24-1
clone_size: few
d_call: NA
cdr3_nt: TGTGCCACCAGTGACCAACCGCGGGTGTTCGGTTACAATGAGCAGTTCTTC
cdr3_aa: CATSDQPRVFGYNEQFF

j_call: TRBJ2-5
v_call: TRBV5-1
clone_size: many
d_call: NA
cdr3_nt: TGCGCCAGCAGCTTGGCCCGGAGGGTGGGAGAGACCCAGTACTTC
cdr3_aa: CASSLARRVGETQYF

j_call: TRBJ2-1
v_call: TRBV20-1
clone_size: many
d_call: NA
cdr3_nt: TGCAGTGCTAGCGGGACGCGCTCCTACAATGAGCAGTTCTTC
cdr3_aa: CSASGTRSYNEQFF

j_call: TRBJ1-5
v_call: TRBV5-8
clone_size: few
d_call: TRBD1
cdr3_nt: TGTGCCAGCAGCCTCAGGGGGCGAGATCAGCCCCAGCATTTT
cdr3_aa: CASSLRGRDQPQHF

j_call: TRBJ2-7
v_call: TRBV3-1
clone_size: many
d_call: NA
cdr3_nt: TGTGCCAGCAGCCAGAACTACGAGCAGTACTTC
cdr3_aa: CASSQNYEQYF

j_call: TRBJ2-5
v_call: TRBV2
clone_size: many
d_call: NA
cdr3_nt: TGTGCCAGCATGTTAGGTCCCGGGCAAGAGACCCAGTACTTC
cdr3_aa: CASMLGPGQETQYF

j_call: TRBJ2-7
v_call: TRBV20-1
clone_size: many
d_call: NA
cdr3_nt: TGCAGTGCTAGCGGGAGAGGCGAGCAGTACTTC
cdr3_aa: CSASGRGEQYF

j_call: TRBJ2-3
v_call: TRBV7-8
clone_size: NA
d_call: TRBD2
cdr3_nt: TGTGCCAGCAGCGAAGTAGCGGGAGGGAGATTAGATACGCAGTATTTT
cdr3_aa: CASSEVAGGRLDTQYF

j_call: TRBJ1-1
v_call: TRBV10-2
clone_size: many
d_call: NA
cdr3_nt: TGCGCCAGCAGTGAATCGGGGGGTTGGCACACTGAAGCTTTCTTT
cdr3_aa: CASSESGGWHTEAFF

j_call: TRBJ2-1
v_call: TRBV30
clone_size: NA
d_call: TRBD2
cdr3_nt: TGTGCCGGGAAGACTAGCGGCTACAATGAGCAGTTCTTC
cdr3_aa: CAGKTSGYNEQFF

j_call: TRBJ1-1
v_call: TRBV12-3/TRBV12-4
clone_size: many
d_call: TRBD1
cdr3_nt: TGTGCCAGCACCCGGACAGGGGTCACTGAAGCTTTCTTT
cdr3_aa: CASTRTGVTEAFF

j_call: TRBJ2-7
v_call: TRBV20-1
clone_size: NA
d_call: NA
cdr3_nt: TGCAGTGCTAGTGGCGGGTTGAGCTCCTACGAGCAGTACTTC
cdr3_aa: CSASGGLSSYEQYF

j_call: TRBJ2-3
v_call: TRBV5-1
clone_size: many
d_call: NA
cdr3_nt: TGCGCCAGCAGCTTCCAACGGGAGCCCCCCACAGATACGCAGTATTTT
cdr3_aa: CASSFQREPPTDTQYF

j_call: TRBJ1-1
v_call: TRBV29-1
clone_size: few
d_call: TRBD1
cdr3_nt: TGCAGCGTTGGACCAGGGGGGCACACTGAAGCTTTCTTT
cdr3_aa: CSVGPGGHTEAFF

j_call: TRBJ2-1
v_call: TRBV24-1
clone_size: many
d_call: TRBD2
cdr3_nt: TGTGCCACCAGTGACCGACTAGCGGGGGCCTACAATGAGCAGTTCTTC
cdr3_aa: CATSDRLAGAYNEQFF

j_call: TRBJ2-5
v_call: TRBV20-1
clone_size: few
d_call: TRBD2
cdr3_nt: TGCAGTGCTAGAACCCCAGATAGCGGGAGGGCCTACGAGACCCAGTACTTC
cdr3_aa: CSARTPDSGRAYETQYF

j_call: TRBJ2-5
v_call: TRBV20-1
clone_size: many
d_call: TRBD2
cdr3_nt: TGCAGTGCTCGGACTAGCGGAAAAGAGACCCAGTACTTC
cdr3_aa: CSARTSGKETQYF

j_call: TRBJ2-7
v_call: TRBV20-1
clone_size: many
d_call: TRBD2
cdr3_nt: TGCAGTGCTCAAGGACTAGCGGGCCCGATAGTTACTTACGAGCAGTACTTC
cdr3_aa: CSAQGLAGPIVTYEQYF

j_call: TRBJ2-1
v_call: TRBV20-1
clone_size: many
d_call: TRBD2
cdr3_nt: TGCAGTGCTCCTCTAGCGGAAAGTGAGCAGTTCTTC
cdr3_aa: CSAPLAESEQFF

j_call: TRBJ1-1
v_call: TRBV20-1
clone_size: NA
d_call: NA
cdr3_nt: TGCAGTGCTAGACCGCCCGGGACCGGTGAAGCTTTCTTT
cdr3_aa: CSARPPGTGEAFF

j_call: TRBJ1-5
v_call: TRBV7-9
clone_size: NA
d_call: TRBD1
cdr3_nt: TGTGCCAGCAGCTTGTGGCAGGGGGCAGGCAATCAGCCCCAGCATTTT
cdr3_aa: CASSLWQGAGNQPQHF

j_call: TRBJ1-4
v_call: TRBV7-6
clone_size: many
d_call: NA
cdr3_nt: TGTGCCAGCAGCCCATTGGCAGATGAAAAACTGTTTTTT
cdr3_aa: CASSPLADEKLFF

j_call: TRBJ1-2
v_call: TRBV6-2/TRBV6-3
clone_size: many
d_call: NA
cdr3_nt: TGTGCCAGCAGTTACTCGTTGGGGACCTGGGCATTCGCTAACTATGGCTACACCTTC
cdr3_aa: CASSYSLGTWAFANYGYTF

j_call: TRBJ2-5
v_call: TRBV10-2
clone_size: many
d_call: TRBD2
cdr3_nt: TGCGCCAGCAGGACGGGGGCCGGACTAGCGGGAGTTATGTTCTTC
cdr3_aa: CASRTGAGLAGVMFF

j_call: TRBJ2-1
v_call: TRBV7-9
clone_size: many
d_call: NA
cdr3_nt: NA
cdr3_aa: CASSLGGFGAAQHFGQNEQFF

j_call: TRBJ2-5
v_call: TRBV6-1
clone_size: few
d_call: NA
cdr3_nt: TGTGCCAGCAGGGAGACTAGTGGGACGGAGACCCAGTACTTC
cdr3_aa: CASRETSGTETQYF

j_call: TRBJ2-7
v_call: TRBV28
clone_size: many
d_call: NA
cdr3_nt: TGTGCCAGCAGGAACCAGGGGGGTTACTCCTACGAGCAGTACTTC
cdr3_aa: CASRNQGGYSYEQYF

j_call: TRBJ1-6
v_call: TRBV5-6
clone_size: few
d_call: TRBD1
cdr3_nt: TGTGCCAGCAGCGATACAGGGGTAAACTCACCCCTCCACTTT
cdr3_aa: CASSDTGVNSPLHF

j_call: TRBJ2-7
v_call: TRBV20-1
clone_size: many
d_call: NA
cdr3_nt: TGCAGTGCCCTGGGACCACACGAGGGGCAGTACTTC
cdr3_aa: CSALGPHEGQYF

j_call: TRBJ2-2
v_call: TRBV7-3
clone_size: few
d_call: NA
cdr3_nt: TGTGCCAGCCCACTGGGGCGCGGAGGGAACACCGGGGAGCTGTTTTTT
cdr3_aa: CASPLGRGGNTGELFF

j_call: TRBJ1-4
v_call: TRBV28
clone_size: NA
d_call: TRBD1
cdr3_nt: TGTGCCAGCAGTTTACGCGTACCGGGACAGGGCGATGAAAAACTGTTTTTT
cdr3_aa: CASSLRVPGQGDEKLFF

j_call: TRBJ2-3
v_call: TRBV7-6
clone_size: many
d_call: NA
cdr3_nt: TGTGCCAGCAGCTCCCCGGGACCCCCACTGTTAAATACGCAGTATTTT
cdr3_aa: CASSSPGPPLLNTQYF

j_call: TRBJ1-5
v_call: TRBV7-2
clone_size: few
d_call: TRBD1
cdr3_nt: TGTGCCAGCAGCTTTTTTACAGGGGTAAGCAATCAGCCCCAGCATTTT
cdr3_aa: CASSFFTGVSNQPQHF

j_call: TRBJ2-3
v_call: TRBV20-1
clone_size: few
d_call: TRBD2
cdr3_nt: TGCAGTGCGACGACTTGGGTAGCGGGAGGTGTAGATACGCAGTATTTT
cdr3_aa: CSATTWVAGGVDTQYF

j_call: TRBJ2-7
v_call: TRBV4-1
clone_size: NA
d_call: TRBD1
cdr3_nt: TGCGCCAGCTCCTTTGGGACAGGGTCCCCCTACGAGCAGTACTTC
cdr3_aa: CASSFGTGSPYEQYF

j_call: TRBJ2-3
v_call: TRBV7-2
clone_size: many
d_call: NA
cdr3_nt: TGTGCCAGCAGCTTAGGAGGTCCGGTCTCAGATACGCAGTATTTT
cdr3_aa: CASSLGGPVSDTQYF

j_call: TRBJ2-5
v_call: TRBV7-3
clone_size: many
d_call: TRBD2
cdr3_nt: TGTGCCAGCAGCACGGCGGGGGGGCAGACCCAGTACTTC
cdr3_aa: CASSTAGGQTQYF